Each of the 11 T cell receptor beta chains below was sequenced from the same sample in a study of early T cells in non-severe SARS-CoV-2 infection. TCRdb ran MiXCR on the 5' RACE reads and lists one entry per CDR3 protein. The sample lists 77,000 or so distinct CDR3 sequences, about 14% seen once, with about 4% in the top ten. The sequences come from whole blood, collected at baseline. The receptors come from an adult who was a healthcare worker with PCR-confirmed SARS-CoV-2 infection or an uninfected control (not recorded which).

The chain couples TRBV6-6 to TRBJ2-3; 9 positions match TRBD1. The CDR3 consists of 15 residues. Germline V gives CDR1 MNHNY, CDR2 SVGAGI (reference sequence). Losses at the gene ends were 2 bases for V and 2 bases for J; bases not matched to a gene: 2. CDR3 amino acids: CASSYTGGNTDTQYF. CDR3 sequence (DNA): TGTGCCAGCAGTTACACAGGGGGCAACACAGATACGCAGTATTTT.

The chain combines TRBV19 with TRBJ2-1; TRBD2 matches 7 bases. From germline, CDR1 is LNHDA and CDR2 SQIVND (reference sequence). V lost 1 base, J lost 6 bases, and 6 bases stayed unmatched. The CDR3 contains 15 residues. This CDR3 is CASSIGGRASNEQFF. Here the CDR3 DNA reads TGTGCCAGTAGTATAGGAGGGAGGGCCAGCAATGAGCAGTTCTTC.

The V and J genes are TRBV7-3 and TRBJ1-1, with TRBD1 as a possible D gene (6 bases). The CDR3 length is 14 residues. V was pared by 5 bases and J by 1 base, with 11 bases between. The V gene's germline CDR1 is SGHTA and CDR2 FQGTGA. In nucleotides, the CDR3 is TGTGCCAGCAGCCCAGGGGTTTCGAACACTGAAGCTTTCTTT. Protein product: CASSPGVSNTEAFF.

The chain uses TRBV12-3 or TRBV12-4 and TRBJ2-1; 9 bases agree with TRBD1. V dropped 5 bases and J dropped 10; count of bases not matched to a gene: 15. The CDR3 covers 16 residues. CDR3 amino acids: CASSPPTYRGLEEQFF. The CDR3 nucleotides are TGTGCCAGCAGTCCTCCGACGTACAGGGGGCTAGAAGAGCAGTTCTTC.

In its sample, this clonotype was seen many times. V is TRBV20-1 and J is TRBJ2-1; 9 bases are a match to TRBD2. Germline V CDR1 and CDR2: DFQATT, SNEGSKA (reference sequence). CDR3 length: 15 amino acids. Trimming removed 3 bases from V and 7 bases from J; junction bases left unmatched: 10. This CDR3 reads CSASRSGRFWNEQFF. Here the CDR3 DNA reads TGCAGTGCTAGTCGGAGCGGGAGGTTCTGGAATGAGCAGTTCTTC.

V gene TRBV7-8 combines with J gene TRBJ2-3; a possible D gene is TRBD1 (6 bases). From germline, CDR1 is SGHVS and CDR2 FQNEAQ. V was pared by 4 bases and J by 4 bases, with 15 bases between. This CDR3 spans 15 amino acids. In DNA form, the CDR3 reads TGTGCCAGCAGCTATTGCAGGGGAAGCGCAGATACGCAGTATTTT. Translated: CASSYCRGSADTQYF. The full variable domain, its missing parts supplied by reference TRBV7-8 and TRBJ2-3, is GAGVSQSPRYKVAKRGQDVALRCDPISGHVSLFWYQQALGQGPEFLTYFQNEAQLDKSGLPSDRFFAERPEGSVSTLKIQRTQQEDSAVYLCASSYCRGSADTQYFGPGTRLTVL.

This clonotype was detected only a few times. The chain couples TRBV5-1 to TRBJ1-2; D not resolved. The CDR3 contains 12 residues. Looked up from germline, CDR1 is SGHRS and CDR2 is YFSETQ. With 2 bases removed from V and 8 bases from J, the gap between germline ends came to 10 bases. CDR3 sequence (DNA): TGCGCCAGCAGCTTTTCAGGAAGCGGCTACACCTTC. Amino acid sequence: CASSFSGSGYTF.

The rearrangement links TRBV7-8 to TRBJ2-1, with TRBD2 matching 8 bases. The CDR3 is 16 amino acids. CDR1 and CDR2 from the germline V gene are SGHVS and FQNEAQ. V was clipped by 1 base and J by 7 bases; unmatched bases: 9. CDR3 bases: TGTGCCAGCAGCTTAGGATCGGGAGGGCCAGGGAATGAGCAGTTCTTC. Residues: CASSLGSGGPGNEQFF.

This clonotype was observed many times. The rearrangement joins TRBV14 to TRBJ2-5; the D gene is possibly TRBD1 (5 bases). The CDR3 loop spans 14 amino acids. The V and J ends lost 5 bases and 5 bases respectively, with 15 bases between them. CDR1 and CDR2 from the germline V gene are SGHDN and FVKESK. In DNA, the CDR3 is TGTGCCAGCAGCGAGCGTGCAGGGATGGAGACCCAGTACTTC. Its protein product is CASSERAGMETQYF.

The rearrangement joins TRBV19 to TRBJ2-3; the match to TRBD2 covers 7 bases. Trimming at V came to 3 bases and at J to 2 bases, leaving 8 bases not matched to a gene. CDR1 is LNHDA, CDR2 SQIVND, per germline (reference sequence). The CDR3 spans 16 residues. Here the CDR3 reads CASSMSGLADTDTQYF. The CDR3 nucleotides read TGTGCCAGTAGTATGAGTGGGCTAGCGGACACAGATACGCAGTATTTT.

The table lists this clonotype with many counts. The chain couples TRBV12-3 or TRBV12-4 to TRBJ1-1, with D unclear. The V gene lost 8 bases and the J gene lost 0 bases, with 10 bases spanning the gap. The CDR3 is 13 amino acids. CDR3 sequence reads: CASGVWMNTEAFF. CDR3 nucleotide sequence: TGTGCCAGCGGCGTGTGGATGAACACTGAAGCTTTCTTT.